A selection of T cell receptor beta chains follows, all from one sample in a study of cytomegalovirus exposure and HLA in healthy donors. Sequencing used immunoSEQ multiplex PCR; TCRdb keeps in-frame clones, though not all of them. The data contain 150,000 to 200,000 clones, 75% to 90% of them singletons. The sequencing input was PBMCs. The receptors were gathered from a man aged 18 to 30 in good health and CMV-seropositive. Both conserved end residues are part of each CDR3. The order of the fields is J gene, V gene, CDR3 length, CDR3 protein.

>TRBJ2-7|TRBV9|16
CASSVDRDGGDYEQYF
>TRBJ1-5|TRBV23-1|16
CASSRNRGPSNQPQHF
>TRBJ1-1|TRBV30|10
CAWIQVEAFF
>TRBJ2-2|TRBV6-6|15
CASSYSTSAAWELFF
>TRBJ2-6|TRBV5-1|18
CASSPLGQGNSGANVLTF
>TRBJ2-1|TRBV7-8|16
CASSLRVSVNYNEQFF
>TRBJ1-2|TRBV27|13
CASSDRGRDGYTF
>TRBJ2-3|TRBV6-1|15
CASSEYRSGGTWRYF
>.|TRBV25-1|13
CASSPTGNDEQYF
>TRBJ2-5|TRBV4-1|16
CASSQEGQALQETQYF
>.|TRBV25-1|15
CASRGGDRGSDEQYF
>TRBJ2-3|TRBV9|14
CASSSGGALDTQYF
>TRBJ2-3|TRBV5-1|15
CASSLGGQVADTQYF
>TRBJ1-1|TRBV27|14
CASSLYRVNTEAFF
>TRBJ2-7|TRBV30|14
CAWSWTGLNYEQYF
>TRBJ2-5|TRBV2|13
CASSGGQEETQYF
>TRBJ2-3|TRBV18|15
CASSLRGQGADTQYF